A single sample gave rise to the 15 T cell receptor beta chains below, sequenced in a study of blood T cell repertoires in COVID-19. The assay was immunoSEQ multiplex PCR, and TCRdb's table has in-frame clones only and misses some. Here the sample spans about 180,000 clones, 87% being singletons. The specimen sequenced was peripheral blood. These receptors all stem from a man aged 40-55 years with active or convalescent COVID-19.

The genes are TRBV6-2 or TRBV6-3 and TRBJ2-2, with 7 positions matching TRBD1. Germline V lookup: CDR1 MNHEY, CDR2 SVGEGT. After removal of 5 bases from V and 0 bases from J, the junction contained 3 bases not matched to a gene. This CDR3 is built from 15 residues. The CDR3 is CASSTTGTNTGELFF. The CDR3 coding sequence is TGTGCCAGCAGTACGACAGGGACGAACACCGGGGAGCTGTTTTTT.

V usage is TRBV5-1 and J usage is TRBJ2-5, with D possibly matching TRBD1 (6 bases). The germline V gene encodes CDR1 SGHRS and CDR2 YFSETQ. The CDR3 runs to 14 residues. The V and J ends lost 4 bases and 5 bases respectively, with 15 bases between them. The CDR3 nucleotides are TGCGCCAGCAGCCCGCAGGGGCGTGGGGAGACCCAGTACTTC. Its translation is CASSPQGRGETQYF.

The chain uses TRBV6-2 or TRBV6-3 and TRBJ1-5; no definite D call. CDR1 and CDR2 from the germline V gene are MNHEY and SVGEGT. This CDR3 spans 15 amino acids. V was cut by 0 bases and J by 11 bases, with 17 bases left in between. The CDR3 nucleotides read TGTGCCAGCAGTTACTCGCGGGGTCTTGGAGGAACCCAGCATTTT. Protein product: CASSYSRGLGGTQHF.

The DNA of the CDR3 is TGTGCCAGCAGCAGAGACAGGGAGGGCTACACCTTC. Translating it yields CASSRDREGYTF. The chain carries TRBV7-9 and TRBJ1-2; 7 nucleotides align to TRBD1. Per the germline V gene, CDR1 is SEHNR and CDR2 is FQNEAQ (reference sequence). CDR3 size: 12 residues. Trimming at V came to 5 bases and at J to 8 bases, leaving 5 bases not matched to a gene. Supplemented by reference TRBV7-9 and TRBJ1-2, the full variable domain reads DTGVSQNPRHKITKRGQNVTFRCDPISEHNRLYWYRQTLGQGPEFLTYFQNEAQLEKSRLLSDRFSAERPKGSFSTLEIQRTEQGDSAMYLCASSRDREGYTFGSGTRLTVV.

The CDR3 region is CSASGGQPQHF. The CDR3 region has the DNA TGCAGTGCTTCAGGTGGTCAGCCCCAGCATTTT. This chain uses TRBV20-1 with TRBJ1-5; D is unresolved. From germline, CDR1 is DFQATT and CDR2 SNEGSKA (reference sequence). CDR3 length: 11 residues. Trimming left V 5 bases short and J 6 bases short, with 8 bases between.

V gene TRBV28 combines with J gene TRBJ1-1, with D possibly matching TRBD1 (6 bases). Germline values: CDR1 MDHEN, CDR2 SYDVKM. Trimming stripped 2 bases from V and 0 bases from J, with 7 bases between. The CDR3 totals 14 residues. The CDR3 loop reads CASSLNRVNTEAFF. For the CDR3, the DNA is TGTGCCAGCAGTTTAAACAGGGTGAACACTGAAGCTTTCTTT. Complete variable domain (other parts from reference TRBV28 and TRBJ1-1): DVKVTQSSRYLVKRTGEKVFLECVQDMDHENMFWYRQDPGLGLRLIYFSYDVKMKEKGDIPEGYSVSREKKERFSLILESASTNQTSMYLCASSLNRVNTEAFFGQGTRLTVV.

The chain recombines TRBV18 with TRBJ2-7; no clear D. With 3 bases removed from V and 4 bases from J, the gap between germline ends came to 10 bases. CDR3 length: 13 amino acids. Per the germline V gene, CDR1 is KGHSH and CDR2 is LQKENI. The CDR3 DNA follows: TGTGCCAGCTCACCCAAACAGAATTACGAGCAGTACTTC. Encoded protein: CASSPKQNYEQYF.

The genes are TRBV5-1 and TRBJ2-3, with 8 bases that match TRBD2. Germline V gene lookup returns CDR1 SGHRS and CDR2 YFSETQ. This CDR3 is 16 amino acids long. With V trimmed by 0 bases and J by 1 base, 4 bases remained unmatched. CDR3 bases: TGCGCCAGCAGCTTGGGGCGAGCGGGGGGCACAGATACGCAGTATTTT. Translation: CASSLGRAGGTDTQYF.

The rearrangement links TRBV10-2 to TRBJ2-1; the match to TRBD1 covers 9 bases. The CDR3 covers 15 residues. Germline V gene lookup returns CDR1 WSHSY and CDR2 SAAADI. V lost 6 bases, J lost 7 bases, and 10 bases stayed unmatched. The CDR3 loop is CASRDTGTGTNEQFF. In nucleotides, the CDR3 is TGCGCCAGCAGAGACACCGGGACAGGGACAAATGAGCAGTTCTTC.

This rearrangement joins TRBV10-3 to TRBJ1-1, with TRBD1 as a possible D gene (5 bases). CDR1 and CDR2 (germline): ENHRY, SYGVKD. V dropped 3 bases and J dropped 1 base, with 12 bases sitting between them. The CDR3 loop spans 15 amino acids. The DNA for the CDR3 is TGTGCCATCAGTGATTCGGACAATACGAACACTGAAGCTTTCTTT. This codes for CAISDSDNTNTEAFF.

The chain is built from TRBV15 and TRBJ1-2; TRBD1 agrees at 7 bases. Germline CDR1 LNHNV, CDR2 YYDKDF (reference sequence). V lost 6 bases and J lost 8; bases outside the gene matches: 6. The CDR3 totals 12 residues. CDR3 coding DNA: TGTGCCACCAGTGACAGGGTGGAAGGCTACACCTTC. Protein product: CATSDRVEGYTF.

This clone was detected only once. The gene calls are TRBV29-1 and TRBJ2-7; 7 bases fit TRBD1. Germline trimming cut 0 bases from V and 5 bases from J; bases unmatched to any gene: 7. CDR3 length: 14 residues. The V gene's germline CDR1 is SQVTM and CDR2 ANQGSEA. The CDR3 nucleotides read TGCAGCGTTGAAGATCGAGGGGGCTGGAACGAGCAGTACTTC. As protein: CSVEDRGGWNEQYF.

The chain joins TRBV2 to TRBJ2-1, with TRBD1 matching 11 bases. Trimming removed 3 bases from V and 5 bases from J; junction bases left unmatched: 21. CDR1 and CDR2 from the germline V gene are SNHLY and FYNNEI. This CDR3 is built from 21 residues. The DNA of the CDR3 is TGTGCCAGCAGTGATGGTACGGGGACAGGGGGGTTCCGTCGGGTTGACAATGAGCAGTTCTTC. It is translated as CASSDGTGTGGFRRVDNEQFF. Based on the CDR3 plus reference TRBV2 and TRBJ2-1, the full variable domain is EPEVTQTPSHQVTQMGQEVILRCVPISNHLYFYWYRQILGQKVEFLVSFYNNEISEKSEIFDDQFSVERPDGSNFTLKIRSTKLEDSAMYFCASSDGTGTGGFRRVDNEQFFGPGTRLTVL.

V is TRBV2 and J is TRBJ2-5, with D tentatively TRBD1 (6 bases). The CDR3 has 12 residues. Per the germline V gene, CDR1 is SNHLY and CDR2 is FYNNEI. The V and J ends lost 8 bases and 0 bases respectively, with 7 bases between them. DNA of the CDR3: TGTGCCAGCCGGACAGACCAAGAGACCCAGTACTTC. It is translated as CASRTDQETQYF.

The rearrangement links TRBV4-3 to TRBJ1-5; D possibly corresponds to TRBD1 (5 bases). Germline-derived CDR1 and CDR2 are LGHNA and YSLEER. V lost 0 bases and J 6 bases, leaving 9 bases between the germline ends. CDR3 length equals 14 residues. For the CDR3, the DNA is TGCGCCAGCAGCCAAGAGTGGGGGGTTCAGCCCCAGCATTTT. Protein: CASSQEWGVQPQHF.